The 7 T cell receptor beta chains listed next were all sequenced from one sample in a study of blood T cells in healthy people across ages (dated by TCRdb to about 2015). The library was obtained by 5' RACE. Sequencing used an Illumina HiSeq 2500. A second 7 to 11 cycle PCR used a sample-barcoded 5' primer and a J-beta primer mix. Starting from the raw public reads, TCRdb applied fastp trimming at Q25, assembled clones with MiXCR and retained in-frame beta chains. Every distinct CDR3 protein forms one entry, paired with its most common genes and DNA. The sample data list some 1.5 million distinct CDR3 sequences, and approximately 30% of these were observed just once. Approximately 7.7% of the sample rests with the top ten. The source material was blood. The source of these receptors is a woman in her twenties or thirties in good health.

This clonotype was counted at least ten times. The rearrangement uses TRBV29-1 and TRBJ2-4; D is possibly TRBD1 or TRBD2 (5 bases each). Germline assignment: CDR1 SQVTM and CDR2 ANQGSEA. V gave up 0 bases and J gave up 2 bases, with 14 bases separating them. This CDR3 spans 16 amino acids. The DNA for the CDR3 is TGCAGCGTTGAAGAGAGGGGCAGGCGATCCAAAAACATTCAGTACTTC. Its translation is CSVEERGRRSKNIQYF.

The chain uses TRBV7-9 and TRBJ1-5, with no clear D. The CDR3 runs to 12 residues. Germline assignment: CDR1 SEHNR and CDR2 FQNEAQ (reference sequence). Trimming removed 5 bases from V and 3 bases from J, with 5 bases in between. The CDR3 loop is CASSHLNQPQHF. The CDR3 DNA follows: TGTGCCAGCAGCCACCTCAATCAGCCCCAGCATTTT.

This rearrangement joins TRBV6-5 to TRBJ2-1; 9 bases fit TRBD2. V gave up 5 bases and J gave up 7 bases; unmatched junction bases: 9. This CDR3 contains 15 residues. CDR1 and CDR2 from the germline V gene are MNHEY and SVGAGI. The CDR3 sequence: CASSARLAASNEQFF. In nucleotides, the CDR3 is TGTGCCAGCAGTGCCAGACTAGCGGCAAGTAATGAGCAGTTCTTC.

This chain joins TRBV28 and TRBJ2-1, with D unresolved. Per the germline V gene, CDR1 is MDHEN and CDR2 is SYDVKM. V lost 5 bases, J lost 5 bases, and 16 bases lay in between. This CDR3 contains 15 residues. CDR3 DNA: TGTGCCAGCAGTCCCAGTCCTGACGCTAACAATGAGCAGTTCTTC. Translated: CASSPSPDANNEQFF. Looking up the rest from reference TRBV28 and TRBJ2-1 gives the full variable domain: DVKVTQSSRYLVKRTGEKVFLECVQDMDHENMFWYRQDPGLGLRLIYFSYDVKMKEKGDIPEGYSVSREKKERFSLILESASTNQTSMYLCASSPSPDANNEQFFGPGTRLTVL.

The table lists this clonotype with a count of one. The chain joins TRBV12-3 or TRBV12-4 to TRBJ1-1; D is possibly TRBD1 (5 bases). V was cut by 3 bases and J by 6 bases, with 14 bases left in between. The CDR3 sequence is 14 residues long. CDR3 sequence reads: CASSFQSGAAEAFF. Written as DNA, the CDR3 is TGTGCCAGCAGTTTTCAGTCCGGGGCCGCTGAAGCTTTCTTT.

This clonotype was picked up a small number of times. This chain joins TRBV11-2 and TRBJ2-3, with D possibly matching TRBD2 (5 bases). Germline values: CDR1 SGHAT, CDR2 FQNNGV. There are 17 residues in the CDR3. Trimming took off 4 bases at V and 1 base at J, with 18 bases between the two ends. The CDR3 spells CASSSPPGSVGTDTQYF. CDR3 coding DNA: TGTGCCAGCAGCTCCCCCCCGGGGTCCGTTGGCACAGATACGCAGTATTTT.

The chain has TRBV4-1 and TRBJ1-6, with TRBD1 as a possible D gene (5 bases). The V gene lost 0 bases and the J gene lost 1 base, with 10 bases spanning the gap. CDR3 length: 17 amino acids. Germline V CDR1 and CDR2: MGHRA, YSYEKL. CDR3 in DNA: TGCGCCAGCAGCCAAGACAGGGTAGGGTCCTATAATTCACCCCTCCACTTT. Its protein product is CASSQDRVGSYNSPLHF.